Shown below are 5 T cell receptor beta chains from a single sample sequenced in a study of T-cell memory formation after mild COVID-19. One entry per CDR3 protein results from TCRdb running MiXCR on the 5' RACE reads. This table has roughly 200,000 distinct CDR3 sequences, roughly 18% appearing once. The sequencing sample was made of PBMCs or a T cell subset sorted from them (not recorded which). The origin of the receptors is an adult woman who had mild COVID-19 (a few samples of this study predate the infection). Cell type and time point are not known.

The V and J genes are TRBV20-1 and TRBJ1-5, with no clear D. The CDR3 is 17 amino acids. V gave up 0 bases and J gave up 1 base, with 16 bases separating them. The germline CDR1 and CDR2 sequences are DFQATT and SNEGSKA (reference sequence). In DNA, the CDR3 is TGCAGTGCTAGAGAGGAATCCGGGTTGAGAAGCAATCAGCCCCAGCATTTT. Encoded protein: CSAREESGLRSNQPQHF.

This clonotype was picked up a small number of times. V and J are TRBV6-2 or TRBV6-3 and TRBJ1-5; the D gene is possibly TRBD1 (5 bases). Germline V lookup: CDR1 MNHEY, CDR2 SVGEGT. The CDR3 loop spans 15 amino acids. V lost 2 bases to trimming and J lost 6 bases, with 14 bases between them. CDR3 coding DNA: TGTGCCAGCAGTTACACCCCTCCAGGGAGTCAGCCCCAGCATTTT. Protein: CASSYTPPGSQPQHF.

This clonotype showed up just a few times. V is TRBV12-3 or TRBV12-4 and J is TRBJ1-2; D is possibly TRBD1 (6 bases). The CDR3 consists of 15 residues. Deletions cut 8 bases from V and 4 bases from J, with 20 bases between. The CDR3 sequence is CASADDSRGTYGYTF. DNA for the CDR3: TGTGCCAGCGCAGACGACTCCAGGGGTACCTATGGCTACACCTTC.

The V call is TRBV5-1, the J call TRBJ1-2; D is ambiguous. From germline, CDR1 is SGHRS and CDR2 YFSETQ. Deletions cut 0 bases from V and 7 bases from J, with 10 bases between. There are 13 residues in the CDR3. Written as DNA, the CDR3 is TGCGCCAGCAGCTTGGGCGAGGGCAGTGGCTACACCTTC. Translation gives CASSLGEGSGYTF.

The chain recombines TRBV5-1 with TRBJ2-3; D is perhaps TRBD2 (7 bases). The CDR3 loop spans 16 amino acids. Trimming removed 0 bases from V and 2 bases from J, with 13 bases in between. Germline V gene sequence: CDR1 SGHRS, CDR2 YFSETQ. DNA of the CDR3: TGCGCCAGCAGCTTGGGTGGGGGGGACATCACAGATACGCAGTATTTT. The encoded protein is CASSLGGGDITDTQYF.